The source of this TCR beta chain is a study of siplizumab effects on memory and regulatory T cells. Study results and caveats: Apparently more diverse than memory cells, naive T cells also seemed major alloresponse contributors.

Assaying covered 85,000 to 100,000 TCR templates per sample. Using immunoSEQ multiplex PCR, the repertoire was profiled, and TCRdb retains in-frame clones only, with some absent. The sample lists approximately 68,000 clones; about 90% were seen once. In regard to this clone: The antigen is not known.

The CDR3 sequence is 18 residues long. The germline CDR1 and CDR2 sequences are SGHNT and YYREEE (reference sequence). Unmatched junction bases numbered 12, after V lost 4 bases and J lost 5 bases. The chain employs TRBV5-4 and TRBJ2-5; 15 bases align to TRBD2. The sequencing sample was made of CD8+ T cells sorted from blood. This TCR came from a human donor in good health. CDR3 DNA sequence: TGTGCCAGCAGCAGAGGACTAGCGGGAGGGCCGATGGGGGAGACCCAGTACTTC. Its protein product is CASSRGLAGGPMGETQYF.